This TCR beta chain was obtained from a study of somatic mutations in cytotoxic T cells in rheumatoid arthritis. A single count supports this clone. Only in-frame clones appear in the TCRdb table, and some are missing; sequencing was by immunoSEQ multiplex PCR. The repertoire has about 29,000 clones, around nine tenths of them found once; the top ten carry roughly 9.7%. Trimming took off 1 base at V and 8 bases at J, with 11 bases between the two ends. This CDR3 has 13 amino acids. Germline assignment: CDR1 SGHTA and CDR2 FQGNSA. Sequencing was performed on CD8+ T cells sorted from blood. J is TRBJ1-1 and V is TRBV7-2, with D tentatively TRBD1 (6 bases). The source of this sequence is an adult with rheumatoid arthritis. CDR3 sequence: CASSLVGGAEAFF. The CDR3 region has the DNA TGTGCCAGCAGCTTAGTGGGGGGGGCCGAAGCTTTCTTT.